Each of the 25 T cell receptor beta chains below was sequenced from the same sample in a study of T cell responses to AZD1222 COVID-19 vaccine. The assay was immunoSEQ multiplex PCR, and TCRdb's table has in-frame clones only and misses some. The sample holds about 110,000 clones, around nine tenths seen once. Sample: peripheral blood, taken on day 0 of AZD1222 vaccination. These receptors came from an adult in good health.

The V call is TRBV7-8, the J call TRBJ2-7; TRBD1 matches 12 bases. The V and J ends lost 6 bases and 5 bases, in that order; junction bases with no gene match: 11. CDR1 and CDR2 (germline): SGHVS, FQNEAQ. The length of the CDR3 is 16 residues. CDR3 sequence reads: CASRHSGTGGRNEQYF. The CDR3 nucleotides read TGTGCCAGCAGACACTCCGGGACAGGGGGCAGGAACGAGCAGTACTTC.

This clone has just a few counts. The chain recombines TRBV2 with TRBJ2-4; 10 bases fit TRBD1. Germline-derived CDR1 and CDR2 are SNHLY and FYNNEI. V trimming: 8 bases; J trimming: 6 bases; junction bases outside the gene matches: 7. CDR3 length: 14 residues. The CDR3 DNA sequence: TGTGCCAGCGCCCGGGACAGGGGAGGAAACATTCAGTACTTC. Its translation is CASARDRGGNIQYF.

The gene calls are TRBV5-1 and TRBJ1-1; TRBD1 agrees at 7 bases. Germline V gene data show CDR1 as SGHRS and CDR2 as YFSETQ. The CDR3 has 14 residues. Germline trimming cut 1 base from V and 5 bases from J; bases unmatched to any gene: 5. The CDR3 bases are TGCGCCAGCAGCTTGACCCGACAGGGTACTGAAGCTTTCTTT. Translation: CASSLTRQGTEAFF.

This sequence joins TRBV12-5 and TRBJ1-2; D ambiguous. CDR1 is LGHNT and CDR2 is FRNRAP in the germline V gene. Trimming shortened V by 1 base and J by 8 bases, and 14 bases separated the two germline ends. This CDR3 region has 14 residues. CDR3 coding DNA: TGTGCTAGTGGTTTGGCCCCGGCGGCTGGAGGCTACACCTTC. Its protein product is CASGLAPAAGGYTF. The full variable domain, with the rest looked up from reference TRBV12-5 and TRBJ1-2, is DARVTQTPRHKVTEMGQEVTMRCQPILGHNTVFWYRQTMMQGLELLAYFRNRAPLDDSGMPKDRFSAEMPDATLATLKIQPSEPRDSAVYFCASGLAPAAGGYTFGSGTRLTVV.

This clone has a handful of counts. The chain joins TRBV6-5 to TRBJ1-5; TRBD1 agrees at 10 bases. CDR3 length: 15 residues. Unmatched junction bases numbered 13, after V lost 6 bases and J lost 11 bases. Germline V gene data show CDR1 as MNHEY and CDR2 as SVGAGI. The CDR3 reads CASRAGTGASVAQHF. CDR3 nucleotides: TGTGCCAGCAGGGCCGGGACAGGGGCCTCCGTGGCCCAGCATTTT.

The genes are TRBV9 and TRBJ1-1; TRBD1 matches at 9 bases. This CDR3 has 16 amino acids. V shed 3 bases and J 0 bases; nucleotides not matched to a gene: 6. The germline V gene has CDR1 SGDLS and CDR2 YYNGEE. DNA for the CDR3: TGTGCCAGCAGCGCAGGGACAGGGCCTATGAACACTGAAGCTTTCTTT. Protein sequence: CASSAGTGPMNTEAFF.

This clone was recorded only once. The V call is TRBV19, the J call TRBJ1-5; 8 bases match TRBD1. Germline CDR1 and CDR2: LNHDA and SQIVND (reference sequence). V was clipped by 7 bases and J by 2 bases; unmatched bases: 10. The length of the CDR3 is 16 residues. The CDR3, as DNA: TGTGCCAGTAACTCCGACAGGGGCGTGGGCAATCAGCCCCAGCATTTT. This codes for CASNSDRGVGNQPQHF.

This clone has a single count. This CDR3 reads CASSIQGGDYEQYF. CDR3 nucleotide sequence: TGTGCCAGCAGCATCCAGGGAGGGGACTACGAGCAGTACTTC. The gene calls are TRBV7-3 and TRBJ2-7; 7 bases fit TRBD2. The CDR3 is 14 amino acids. Germline CDR1 is SGHTA and CDR2 is FQGTGA. V lost 5 bases and J lost 3; bases outside the gene matches: 7.

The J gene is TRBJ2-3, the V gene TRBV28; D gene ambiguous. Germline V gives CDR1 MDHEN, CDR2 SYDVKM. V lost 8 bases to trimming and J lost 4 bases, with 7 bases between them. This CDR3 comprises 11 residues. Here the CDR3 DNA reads TGTGCCAGCGGGTTCTCAGATACGCAGTATTTT. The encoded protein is CASGFSDTQYF.

The CDR3 coding sequence is TGCAGCGTTGTCCCCACCCAGGGCAAAAACACCATATATTTT. It encodes CSVVPTQGKNTIYF. V is TRBV29-1 and J is TRBJ1-3; possibly TRBD1 for D (5 bases). Germline V lookup: CDR1 SQVTM, CDR2 ANQGSEA. V shed 4 bases and J shed 6 bases, with 16 bases lying between them. This CDR3 contains 14 residues.

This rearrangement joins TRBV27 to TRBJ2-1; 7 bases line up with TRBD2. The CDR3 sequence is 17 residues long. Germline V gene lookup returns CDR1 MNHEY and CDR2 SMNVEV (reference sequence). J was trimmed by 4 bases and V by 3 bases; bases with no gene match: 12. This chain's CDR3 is CASSFLPVGGEYNEQFF. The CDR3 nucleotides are TGTGCCAGCAGTTTCTTACCCGTGGGGGGGGAATACAATGAGCAGTTCTTC.

This CDR3 is CASSFSGRAYEQYF. CDR3 nucleotides: TGTGCCAGCAGTTTTAGCGGGAGAGCCTACGAGCAGTACTTC. The V call is TRBV28, the J call TRBJ2-7; 9 positions agree with TRBD2. The CDR3 spans 14 residues. Germline V gene lookup returns CDR1 MDHEN and CDR2 SYDVKM. V was clipped by 3 bases and J by 2 bases; unmatched bases: 2.

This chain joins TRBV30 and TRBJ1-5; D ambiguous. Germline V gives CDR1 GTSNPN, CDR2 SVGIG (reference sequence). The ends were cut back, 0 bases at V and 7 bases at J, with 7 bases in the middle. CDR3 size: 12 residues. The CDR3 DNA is TGTGCCTGGAGTGTGCCCGAACAGCCCCAGCATTTT. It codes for CAWSVPEQPQHF.

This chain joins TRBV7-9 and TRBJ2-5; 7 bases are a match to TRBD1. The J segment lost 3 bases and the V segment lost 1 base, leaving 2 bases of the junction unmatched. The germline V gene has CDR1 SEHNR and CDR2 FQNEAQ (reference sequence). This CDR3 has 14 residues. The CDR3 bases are TGTGCCAGCAGCTTAGGGACAGGCAAAGAGACCCAGTACTTC. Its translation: CASSLGTGKETQYF.

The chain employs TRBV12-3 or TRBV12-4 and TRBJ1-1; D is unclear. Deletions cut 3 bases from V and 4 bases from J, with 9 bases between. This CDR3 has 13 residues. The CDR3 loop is CASSFGLSTEAFF. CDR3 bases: TGTGCCAGCAGTTTTGGTCTGTCCACTGAAGCTTTCTTT.

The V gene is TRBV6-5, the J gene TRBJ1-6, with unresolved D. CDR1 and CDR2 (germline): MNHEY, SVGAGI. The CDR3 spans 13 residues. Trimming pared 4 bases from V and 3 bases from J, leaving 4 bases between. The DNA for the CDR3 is TGTGCCAGCAGTTCCCTCTATAATTCACCCCTCCACTTT. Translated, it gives CASSSLYNSPLHF.

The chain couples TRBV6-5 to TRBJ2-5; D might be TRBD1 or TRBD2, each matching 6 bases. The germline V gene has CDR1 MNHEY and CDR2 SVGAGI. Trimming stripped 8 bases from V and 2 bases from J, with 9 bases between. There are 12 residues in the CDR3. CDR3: CASGGLQETQYF. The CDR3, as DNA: TGTGCCAGCGGGGGGCTTCAAGAGACCCAGTACTTC.

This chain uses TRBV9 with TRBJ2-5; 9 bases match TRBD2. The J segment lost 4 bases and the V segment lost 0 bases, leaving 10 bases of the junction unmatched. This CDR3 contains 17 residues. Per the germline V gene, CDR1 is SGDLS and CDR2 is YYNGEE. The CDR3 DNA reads TGTGCCAGCAGCGTAGGGGGACTAGCTGGGCAGGGAGAGACCCAGTACTTC. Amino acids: CASSVGGLAGQGETQYF.

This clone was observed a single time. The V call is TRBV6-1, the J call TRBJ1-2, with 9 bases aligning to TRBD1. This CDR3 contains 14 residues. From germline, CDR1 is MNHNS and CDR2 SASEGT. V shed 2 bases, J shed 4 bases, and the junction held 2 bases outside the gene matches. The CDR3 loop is CASSERDRVYGYTF. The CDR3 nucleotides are TGTGCCAGCAGTGAAAGGGACAGGGTCTATGGCTACACCTTC.

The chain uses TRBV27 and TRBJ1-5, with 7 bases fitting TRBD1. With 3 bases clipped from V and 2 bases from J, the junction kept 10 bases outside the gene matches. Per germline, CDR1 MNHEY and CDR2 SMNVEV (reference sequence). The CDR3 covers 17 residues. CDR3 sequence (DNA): TGTGCCAGCAGTTTGTCTTACACCGGGACAGGCAATCAGCCCCAGCATTTT. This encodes CASSLSYTGTGNQPQHF.

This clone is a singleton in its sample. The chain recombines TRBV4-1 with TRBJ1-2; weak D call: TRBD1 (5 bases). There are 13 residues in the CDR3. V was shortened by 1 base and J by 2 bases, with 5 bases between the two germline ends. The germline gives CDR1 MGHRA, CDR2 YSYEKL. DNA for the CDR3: TGCGCCAGCAGCCAAGGACAGAACTATGGCTACACCTTC. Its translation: CASSQGQNYGYTF.

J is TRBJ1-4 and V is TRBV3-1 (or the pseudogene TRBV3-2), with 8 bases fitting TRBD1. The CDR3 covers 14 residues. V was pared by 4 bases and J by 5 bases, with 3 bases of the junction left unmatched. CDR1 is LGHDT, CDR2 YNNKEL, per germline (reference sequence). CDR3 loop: CASSPGTGNEKLFF. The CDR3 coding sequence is TGTGCCAGCAGCCCCGGGACAGGAAATGAAAAACTGTTTTTT.

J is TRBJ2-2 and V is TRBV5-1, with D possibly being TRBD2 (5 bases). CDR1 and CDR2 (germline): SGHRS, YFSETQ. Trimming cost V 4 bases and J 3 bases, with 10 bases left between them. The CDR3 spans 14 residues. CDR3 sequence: CASSLTGDTGELFF. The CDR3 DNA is TGCGCCAGCAGCCTGACCGGGGACACCGGGGAGCTGTTTTTT.

The CDR3 is CASSPGRGGNEQFF. CDR3 nucleotides: TGTGCCAGCAGCCCGGGGAGGGGAGGCAATGAGCAGTTCTTC. The V gene is TRBV7-8, the J gene TRBJ2-1, with 7 bases identical to TRBD2. With 5 bases clipped from V and 6 bases from J, the junction kept 7 bases outside the gene matches. Germline-derived CDR1 and CDR2 are SGHVS and FQNEAQ. The CDR3 extends over 14 amino acids.

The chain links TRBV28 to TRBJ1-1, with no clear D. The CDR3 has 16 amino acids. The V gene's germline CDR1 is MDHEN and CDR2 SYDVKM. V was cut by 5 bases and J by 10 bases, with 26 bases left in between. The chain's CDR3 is CASSLSRPGDGGSAFF. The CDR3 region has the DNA TGTGCCAGCAGTCTCTCCCGCCCTGGGGATGGAGGATCAGCTTTCTTT. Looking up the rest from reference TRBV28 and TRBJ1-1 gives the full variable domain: DVKVTQSSRYLVKRTGEKVFLECVQDMDHENMFWYRQDPGLGLRLIYFSYDVKMKEKGDIPEGYSVSREKKERFSLILESASTNQTSMYLCASSLSRPGDGGSAFFGQGTRLTVV.